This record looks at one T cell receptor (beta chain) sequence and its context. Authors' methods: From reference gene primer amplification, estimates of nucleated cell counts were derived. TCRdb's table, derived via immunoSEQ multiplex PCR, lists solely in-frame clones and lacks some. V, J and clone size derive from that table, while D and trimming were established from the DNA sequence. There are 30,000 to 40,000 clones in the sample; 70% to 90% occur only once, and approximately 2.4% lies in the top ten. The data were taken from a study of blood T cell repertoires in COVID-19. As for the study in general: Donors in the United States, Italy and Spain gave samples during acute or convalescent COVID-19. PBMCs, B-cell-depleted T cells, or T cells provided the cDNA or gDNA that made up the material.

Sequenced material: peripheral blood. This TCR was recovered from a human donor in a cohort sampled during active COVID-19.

CDR3 sequence: CASSYSPSGEGEQFF. The CDR3 coding sequence is TGTGCCAGCAGTTACTCGCCTAGCGGGGAGGGTGAGCAGTTCTTC. The chain is built from TRBV6-5 and TRBJ2-1, with 9 bases identical to TRBD2. Germline CDR1 MNHEY, CDR2 SVGAGI. Losses at the gene ends were 0 bases for V and 9 bases for J; bases not matched to a gene: 6. The CDR3 totals 15 residues.